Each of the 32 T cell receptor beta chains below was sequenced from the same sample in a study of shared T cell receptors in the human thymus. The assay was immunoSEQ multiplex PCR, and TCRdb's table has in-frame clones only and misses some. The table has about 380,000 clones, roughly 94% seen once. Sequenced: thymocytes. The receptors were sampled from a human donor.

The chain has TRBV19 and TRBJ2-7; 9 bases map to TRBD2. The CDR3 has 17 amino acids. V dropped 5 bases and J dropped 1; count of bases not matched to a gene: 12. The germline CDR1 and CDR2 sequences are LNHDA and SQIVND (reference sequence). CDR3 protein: CASSLGGRAPYSYEQYF. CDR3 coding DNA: TGTGCCAGTAGTTTGGGCGGGAGGGCACCCTATTCCTACGAGCAGTACTTC.

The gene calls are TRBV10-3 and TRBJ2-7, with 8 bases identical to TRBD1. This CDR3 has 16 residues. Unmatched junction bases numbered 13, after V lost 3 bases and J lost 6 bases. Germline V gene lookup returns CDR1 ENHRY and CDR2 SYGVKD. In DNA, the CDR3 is TGTGCCATCAGTGAAGATAGCCCTACAGGGGGAGGCGAGCAGTACTTC. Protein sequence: CAISEDSPTGGGEQYF.

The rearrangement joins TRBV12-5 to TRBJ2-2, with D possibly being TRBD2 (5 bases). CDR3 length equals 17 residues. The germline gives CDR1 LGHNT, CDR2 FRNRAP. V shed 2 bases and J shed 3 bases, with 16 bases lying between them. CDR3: CASGLTLLGSDTGELFF. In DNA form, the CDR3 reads TGTGCTAGTGGTTTGACCCTACTAGGGTCGGACACCGGGGAGCTGTTTTTT.

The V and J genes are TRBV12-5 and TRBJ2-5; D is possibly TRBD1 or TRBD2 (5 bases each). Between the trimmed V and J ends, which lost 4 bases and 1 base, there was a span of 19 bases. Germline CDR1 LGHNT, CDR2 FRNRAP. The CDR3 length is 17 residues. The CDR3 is CASGSRDHLTPQETQYF. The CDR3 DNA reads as TGTGCTAGTGGTTCCCGGGACCACCTTACCCCCCAAGAGACCCAGTACTTC.

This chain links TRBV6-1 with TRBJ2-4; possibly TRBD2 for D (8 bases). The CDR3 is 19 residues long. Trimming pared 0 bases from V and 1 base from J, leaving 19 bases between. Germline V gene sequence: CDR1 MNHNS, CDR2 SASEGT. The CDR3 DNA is TGTGCCAGCAGTGAAGCAAGCGGGGGAGACAGGGTCGCCAAAAACATTCAGTACTTC. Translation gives CASSEASGGDRVAKNIQYF.

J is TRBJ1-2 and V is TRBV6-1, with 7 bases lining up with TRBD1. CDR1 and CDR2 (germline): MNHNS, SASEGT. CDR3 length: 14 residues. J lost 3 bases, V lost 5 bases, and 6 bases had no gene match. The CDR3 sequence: CASSSFTGDYGYTF. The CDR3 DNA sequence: TGTGCCAGCAGTTCTTTTACAGGGGACTATGGCTACACCTTC.

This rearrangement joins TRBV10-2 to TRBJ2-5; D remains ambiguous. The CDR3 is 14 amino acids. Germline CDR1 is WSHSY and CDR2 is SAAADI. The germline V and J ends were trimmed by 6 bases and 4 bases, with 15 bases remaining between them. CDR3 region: CASSMPEPLETQYF. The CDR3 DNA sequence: TGCGCCAGCAGCATGCCCGAACCCTTAGAGACCCAGTACTTC.

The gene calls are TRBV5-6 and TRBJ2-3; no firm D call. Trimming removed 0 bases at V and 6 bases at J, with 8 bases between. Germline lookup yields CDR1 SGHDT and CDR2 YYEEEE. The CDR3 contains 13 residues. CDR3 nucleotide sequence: TGTGCCAGCAGCTTGGGGGGATGGGATACGCAGTATTTT. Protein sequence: CASSLGGWDTQYF.

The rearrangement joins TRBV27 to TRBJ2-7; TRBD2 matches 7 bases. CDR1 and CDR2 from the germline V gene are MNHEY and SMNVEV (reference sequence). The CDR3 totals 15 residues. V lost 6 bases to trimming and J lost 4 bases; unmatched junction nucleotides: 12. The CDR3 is CASRQGAGELYEQYF. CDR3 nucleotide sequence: TGTGCCAGCAGGCAAGGCGCGGGAGAATTATACGAGCAGTACTTC.

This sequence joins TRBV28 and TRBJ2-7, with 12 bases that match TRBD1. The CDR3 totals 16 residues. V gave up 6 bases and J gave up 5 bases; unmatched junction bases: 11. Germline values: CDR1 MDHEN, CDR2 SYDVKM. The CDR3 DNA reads TGTGCCAGCAGCAGCAATCCGGGACAGGGGGCGGACGAGCAGTACTTC. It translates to CASSSNPGQGADEQYF.

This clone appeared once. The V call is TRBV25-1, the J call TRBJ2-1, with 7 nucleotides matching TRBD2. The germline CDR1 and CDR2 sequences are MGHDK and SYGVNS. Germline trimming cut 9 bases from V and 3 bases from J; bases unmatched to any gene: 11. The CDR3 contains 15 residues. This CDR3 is CASLPPASGYNEQFF. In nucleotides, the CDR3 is TGTGCCAGTCTCCCCCCGGCTAGCGGCTACAATGAGCAGTTCTTC.

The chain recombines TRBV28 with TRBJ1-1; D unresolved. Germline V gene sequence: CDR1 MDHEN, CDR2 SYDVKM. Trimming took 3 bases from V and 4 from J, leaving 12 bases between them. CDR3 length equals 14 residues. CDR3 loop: CASSFSPLPTEAFF. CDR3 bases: TGTGCCAGCAGTTTCAGCCCACTCCCCACTGAAGCTTTCTTT.

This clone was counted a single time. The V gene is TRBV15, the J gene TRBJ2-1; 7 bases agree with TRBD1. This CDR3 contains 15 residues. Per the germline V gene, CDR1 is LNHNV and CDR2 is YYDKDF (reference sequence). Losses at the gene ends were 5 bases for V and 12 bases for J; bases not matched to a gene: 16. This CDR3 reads CATSVWDSSYHLQFF. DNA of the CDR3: TGTGCCACCAGCGTCTGGGACAGTTCCTATCATCTGCAGTTCTTC.

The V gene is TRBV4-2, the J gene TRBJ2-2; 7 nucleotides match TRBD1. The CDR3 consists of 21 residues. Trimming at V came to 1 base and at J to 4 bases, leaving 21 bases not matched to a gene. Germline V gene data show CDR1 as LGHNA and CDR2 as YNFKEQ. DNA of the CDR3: TGTGCCAGCAGCCAAGTGTGGACGGGACAGATATCTTCGGCGGGCACCGGGGAGCTGTTTTTT. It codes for CASSQVWTGQISSAGTGELFF.

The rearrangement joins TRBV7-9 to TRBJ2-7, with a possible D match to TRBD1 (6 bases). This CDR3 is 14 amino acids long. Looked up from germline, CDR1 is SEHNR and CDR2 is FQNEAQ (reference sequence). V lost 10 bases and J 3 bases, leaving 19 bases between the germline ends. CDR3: CATPSPDRNYEQYF. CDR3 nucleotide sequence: TGTGCCACCCCCTCCCCCGACAGGAACTACGAGCAGTACTTC.

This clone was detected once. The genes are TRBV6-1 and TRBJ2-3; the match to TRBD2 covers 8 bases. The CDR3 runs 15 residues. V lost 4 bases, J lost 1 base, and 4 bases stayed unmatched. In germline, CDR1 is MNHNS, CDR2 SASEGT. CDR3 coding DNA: TGTGCCAGCAGTGTACTAGCGGACGGCACAGATACGCAGTATTTT. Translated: CASSVLADGTDTQYF.

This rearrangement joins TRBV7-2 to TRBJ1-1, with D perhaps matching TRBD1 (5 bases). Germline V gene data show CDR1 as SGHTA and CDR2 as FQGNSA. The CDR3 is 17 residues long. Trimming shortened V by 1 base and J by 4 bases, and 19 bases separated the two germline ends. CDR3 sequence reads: CASSLVVSGWYGTEAFF. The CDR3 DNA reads TGTGCCAGCAGCTTAGTGGTCTCAGGGTGGTACGGCACTGAAGCTTTCTTT. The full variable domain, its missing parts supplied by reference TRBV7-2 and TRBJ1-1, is GAGVSQSPSNKVTEKGKDVELRCDPISGHTALYWYRQSLGQGLEFLIYFQGNSAPDKSGLPSDRFSAERTGGSVSTLTIQRTQQEDSAVYLCASSLVVSGWYGTEAFFGQGTRLTVV.

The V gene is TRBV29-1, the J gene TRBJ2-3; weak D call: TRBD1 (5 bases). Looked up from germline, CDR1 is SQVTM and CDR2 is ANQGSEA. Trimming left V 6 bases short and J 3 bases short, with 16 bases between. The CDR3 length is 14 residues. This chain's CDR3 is CSVDGGRATDTQYF. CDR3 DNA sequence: TGCAGCGTCGATGGTGGCAGGGCGACAGATACGCAGTATTTT.

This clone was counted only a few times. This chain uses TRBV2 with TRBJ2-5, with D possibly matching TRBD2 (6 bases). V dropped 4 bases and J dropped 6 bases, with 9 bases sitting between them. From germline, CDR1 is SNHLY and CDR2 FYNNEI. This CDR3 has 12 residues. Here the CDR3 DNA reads TGTGCCAGCAGTGGCGGGAAGAAGACCCAGTACTTC. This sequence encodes CASSGGKKTQYF.

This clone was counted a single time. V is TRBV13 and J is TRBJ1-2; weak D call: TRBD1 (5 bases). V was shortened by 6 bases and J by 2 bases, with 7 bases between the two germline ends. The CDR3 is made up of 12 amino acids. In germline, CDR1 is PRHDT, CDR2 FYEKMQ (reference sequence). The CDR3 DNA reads TGTGCCAGCAGGGGGGTGAACTATGGCTACACCTTC. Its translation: CASRGVNYGYTF. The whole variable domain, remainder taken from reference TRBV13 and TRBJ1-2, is AAGVIQSPRHLIKEKRETATLKCYPIPRHDTVYWYQQGPGQDPQFLISFYEKMQSDKGSIPDRFSAQQFSDYHSELNMSSLELGDSALYFCASRGVNYGYTFGSGTRLTVV.

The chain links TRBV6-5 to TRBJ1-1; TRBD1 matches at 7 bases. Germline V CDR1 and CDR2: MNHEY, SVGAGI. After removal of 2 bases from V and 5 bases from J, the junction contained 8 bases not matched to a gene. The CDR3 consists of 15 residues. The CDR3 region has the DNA TGTGCCAGCAGTTACAGACAGGGAGGATATACTGAAGCTTTCTTT. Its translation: CASSYRQGGYTEAFF.

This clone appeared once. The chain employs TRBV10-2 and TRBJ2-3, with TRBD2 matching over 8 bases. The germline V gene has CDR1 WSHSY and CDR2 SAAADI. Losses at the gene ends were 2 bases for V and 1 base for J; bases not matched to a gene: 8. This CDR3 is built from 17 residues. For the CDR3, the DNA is TGCGCCAGCAGTGAGGCCCGGGGAGCGGGGGGCACAGATACGCAGTATTTT. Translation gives CASSEARGAGGTDTQYF.

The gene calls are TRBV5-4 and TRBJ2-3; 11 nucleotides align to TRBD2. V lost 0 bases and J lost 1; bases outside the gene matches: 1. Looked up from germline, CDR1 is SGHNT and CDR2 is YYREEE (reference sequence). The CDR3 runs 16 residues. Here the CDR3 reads CASSLASGRRTDTQYF. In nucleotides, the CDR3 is TGTGCCAGCAGCTTGGCTAGCGGGAGGCGCACAGATACGCAGTATTTT.

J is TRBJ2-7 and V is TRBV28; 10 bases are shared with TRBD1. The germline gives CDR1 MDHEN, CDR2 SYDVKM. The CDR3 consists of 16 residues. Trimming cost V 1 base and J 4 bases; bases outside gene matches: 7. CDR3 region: CASSLSEGQGLYEQYF. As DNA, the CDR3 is TGTGCCAGCAGTTTATCCGAGGGACAGGGGTTGTACGAGCAGTACTTC. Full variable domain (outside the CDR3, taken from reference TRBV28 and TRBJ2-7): DVKVTQSSRYLVKRTGEKVFLECVQDMDHENMFWYRQDPGLGLRLIYFSYDVKMKEKGDIPEGYSVSREKKERFSLILESASTNQTSMYLCASSLSEGQGLYEQYFGPGTRLTVT.

CDR3 residues: CASSGGPGTKVETQYF. CDR3 bases: TGCGCCAGCAGCGGGGGTCCCGGGACTAAAGTAGAGACCCAGTACTTC. The rearrangement uses TRBV5-1 and TRBJ2-5; the match to TRBD2 covers 7 bases. V lost 4 bases to trimming and J lost 4 bases; unmatched junction nucleotides: 13. The CDR3 contains 16 residues. The germline V gene has CDR1 SGHRS and CDR2 YFSETQ.

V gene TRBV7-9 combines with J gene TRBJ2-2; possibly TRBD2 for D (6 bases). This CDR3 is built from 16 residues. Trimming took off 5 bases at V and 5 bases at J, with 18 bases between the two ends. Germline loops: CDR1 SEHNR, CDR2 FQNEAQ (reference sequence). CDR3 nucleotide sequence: TGTGCCAGCAGCCTTCAACTAGCCCGCGGGACCGGGGAGCTGTTTTTT. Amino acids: CASSLQLARGTGELFF. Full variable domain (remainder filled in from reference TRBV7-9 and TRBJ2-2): DTGVSQNPRHKITKRGQNVTFRCDPISEHNRLYWYRQTLGQGPEFLTYFQNEAQLEKSRLLSDRFSAERPKGSFSTLEIQRTEQGDSAMYLCASSLQLARGTGELFFGEGSRLTVL.

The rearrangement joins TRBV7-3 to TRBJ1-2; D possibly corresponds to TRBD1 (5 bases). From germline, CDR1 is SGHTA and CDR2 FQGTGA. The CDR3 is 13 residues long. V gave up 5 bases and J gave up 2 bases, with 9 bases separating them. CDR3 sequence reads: CASSPSGNYGYTF. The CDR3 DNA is TGTGCCAGCAGCCCCTCAGGGAACTATGGCTACACCTTC.

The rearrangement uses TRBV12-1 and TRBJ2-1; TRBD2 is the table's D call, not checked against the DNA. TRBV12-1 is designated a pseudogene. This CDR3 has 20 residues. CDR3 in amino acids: CAIILFPLLAGGPGYNEQFF. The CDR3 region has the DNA TGTGCCATCATACTCTTCCCGTTGCTAGCGGGAGGGCCGGGGTACAATGAGCAGTTCTTC.

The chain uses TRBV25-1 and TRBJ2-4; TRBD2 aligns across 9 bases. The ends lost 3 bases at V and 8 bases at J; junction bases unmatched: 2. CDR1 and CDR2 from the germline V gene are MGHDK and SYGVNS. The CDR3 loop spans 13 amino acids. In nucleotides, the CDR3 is TGTGCCAGCAGTGAGGCGGGAGGGCACATTCAGTACTTC. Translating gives CASSEAGGHIQYF.

Written as DNA, the CDR3 is TGTGCCAGCACTCCCGGGAGGGCCACAGATACGCAGTATTTT. Amino acids: CASTPGRATDTQYF. V is TRBV14 and J is TRBJ2-3, with 8 nucleotides matching TRBD2. V lost 7 bases and J lost 2; bases outside the gene matches: 5. The germline CDR1 and CDR2 sequences are SGHDN and FVKESK. The CDR3 covers 14 residues.

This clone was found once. CDR3 sequence: CATSSGRGQGPYEQYF. The CDR3 bases are TGTGCCACCAGCTCTGGGAGGGGACAGGGACCCTACGAGCAGTACTTC. The V gene is TRBV15, the J gene TRBJ2-7, with 9 nucleotides matching TRBD1. The germline V gene encodes CDR1 LNHNV and CDR2 YYDKDF (reference sequence). V shed 5 bases, J shed 2 bases, and the junction held 10 bases outside the gene matches. The CDR3 is made up of 16 amino acids.

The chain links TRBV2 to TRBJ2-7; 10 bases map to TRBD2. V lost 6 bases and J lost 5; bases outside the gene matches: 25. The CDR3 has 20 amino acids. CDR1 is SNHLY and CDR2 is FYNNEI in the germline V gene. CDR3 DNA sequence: TGTGCCAGCAGCTCCGGCCCCTCTAGCGGGAGTCTTCCCCTGGTCCACGAGCAGTACTTC. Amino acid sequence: CASSSGPSSGSLPLVHEQYF.